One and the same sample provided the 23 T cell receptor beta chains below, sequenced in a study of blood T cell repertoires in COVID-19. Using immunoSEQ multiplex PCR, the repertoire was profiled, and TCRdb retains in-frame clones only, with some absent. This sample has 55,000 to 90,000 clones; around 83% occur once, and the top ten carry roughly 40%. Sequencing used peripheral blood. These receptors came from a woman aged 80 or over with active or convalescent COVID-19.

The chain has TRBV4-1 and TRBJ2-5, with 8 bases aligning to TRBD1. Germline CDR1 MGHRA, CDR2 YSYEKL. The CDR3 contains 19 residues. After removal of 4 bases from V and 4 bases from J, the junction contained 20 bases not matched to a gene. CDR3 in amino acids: CASSLRDTGGENVPETQYF. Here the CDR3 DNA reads TGCGCCAGCAGCCTCCGGGATACAGGGGGAGAAAATGTCCCAGAGACCCAGTACTTC.

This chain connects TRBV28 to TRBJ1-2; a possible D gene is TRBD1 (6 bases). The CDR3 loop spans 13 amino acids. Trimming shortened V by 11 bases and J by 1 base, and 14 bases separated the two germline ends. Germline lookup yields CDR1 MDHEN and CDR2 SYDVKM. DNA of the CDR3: TGTGCCGCGACAGGTATCGTTAACTATGGCTACACCTTC. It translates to CAATGIVNYGYTF.

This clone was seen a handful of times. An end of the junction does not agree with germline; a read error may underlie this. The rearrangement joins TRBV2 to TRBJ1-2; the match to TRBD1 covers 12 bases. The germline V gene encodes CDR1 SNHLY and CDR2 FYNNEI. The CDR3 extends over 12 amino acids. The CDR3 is CANETGTGGPYF. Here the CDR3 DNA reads TGTGCCAACGAGACCGGGACAGGGGGCCCTTACTTC.

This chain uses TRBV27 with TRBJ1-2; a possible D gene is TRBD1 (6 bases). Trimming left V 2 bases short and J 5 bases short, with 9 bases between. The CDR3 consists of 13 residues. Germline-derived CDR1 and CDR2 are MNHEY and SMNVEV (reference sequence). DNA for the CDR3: TGTGCCAGCAGTTTAGTTGGGACATATGGCTACACCTTC. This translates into CASSLVGTYGYTF.

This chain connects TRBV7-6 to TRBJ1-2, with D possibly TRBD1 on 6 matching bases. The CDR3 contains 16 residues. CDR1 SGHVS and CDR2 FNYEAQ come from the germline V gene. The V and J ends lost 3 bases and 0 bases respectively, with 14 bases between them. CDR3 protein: CASSLGPGEANYGYTF. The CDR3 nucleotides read TGTGCCAGCAGCTTGGGCCCAGGGGAAGCTAACTATGGCTACACCTTC.

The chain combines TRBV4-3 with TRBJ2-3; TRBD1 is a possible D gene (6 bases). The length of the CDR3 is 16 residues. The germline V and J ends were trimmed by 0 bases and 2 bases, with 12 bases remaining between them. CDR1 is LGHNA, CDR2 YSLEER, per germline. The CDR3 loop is CASSQDPGVYTDTQYF. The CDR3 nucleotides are TGCGCCAGCAGCCAAGATCCAGGGGTATACACAGATACGCAGTATTTT.

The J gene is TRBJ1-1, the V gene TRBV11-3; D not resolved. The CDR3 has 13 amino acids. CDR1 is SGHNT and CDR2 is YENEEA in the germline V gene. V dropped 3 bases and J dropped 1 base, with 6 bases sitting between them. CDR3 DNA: TGTGCCAGCAGCTTCCCAGGGAACACTGAAGCTTTCTTT. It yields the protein CASSFPGNTEAFF.

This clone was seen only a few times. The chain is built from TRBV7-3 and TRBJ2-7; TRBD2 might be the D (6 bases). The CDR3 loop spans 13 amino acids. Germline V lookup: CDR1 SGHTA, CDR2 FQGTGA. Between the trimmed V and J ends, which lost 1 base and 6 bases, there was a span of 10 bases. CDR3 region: CASSLIGGSEQYF. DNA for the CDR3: TGTGCCAGCAGCTTAATCGGAGGGAGCGAGCAGTACTTC.

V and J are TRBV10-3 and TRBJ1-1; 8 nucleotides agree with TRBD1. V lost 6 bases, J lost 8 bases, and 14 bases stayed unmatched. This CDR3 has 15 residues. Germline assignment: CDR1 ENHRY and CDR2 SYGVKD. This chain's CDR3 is CAISGLEGQVIEAFF. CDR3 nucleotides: TGTGCCATCAGCGGATTAGAGGGACAGGTAATAGAAGCTTTCTTT.

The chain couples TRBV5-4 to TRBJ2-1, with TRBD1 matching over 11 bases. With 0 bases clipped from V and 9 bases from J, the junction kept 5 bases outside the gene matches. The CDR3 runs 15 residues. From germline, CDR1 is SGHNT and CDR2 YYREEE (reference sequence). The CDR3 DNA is TGTGCCAGCAGCTTGGATGGGACAGGGGGTGTTGAGCAGTTCTTC. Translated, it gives CASSLDGTGGVEQFF.

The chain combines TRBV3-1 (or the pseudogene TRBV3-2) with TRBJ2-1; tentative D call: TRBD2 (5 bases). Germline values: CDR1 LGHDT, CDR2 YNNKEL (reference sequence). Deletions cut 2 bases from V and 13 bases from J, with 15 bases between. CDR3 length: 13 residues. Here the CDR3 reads CASSQMGATPQFF. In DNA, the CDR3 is TGTGCCAGCAGCCAAATGGGAGCCACCCCCCAGTTCTTC.

CDR3 DNA: TGTGCCAGCAGTTTAGTCTCTAGCGGAGGCGAGACCCAGTACTTC. Amino acid sequence: CASSLVSSGGETQYF. The V gene is TRBV28, the J gene TRBJ2-5; the match to TRBD2 covers 7 bases. The germline CDR1 and CDR2 sequences are MDHEN and SYDVKM. With 2 bases clipped from V and 5 bases from J, the junction kept 8 bases outside the gene matches. This CDR3 spans 15 amino acids.

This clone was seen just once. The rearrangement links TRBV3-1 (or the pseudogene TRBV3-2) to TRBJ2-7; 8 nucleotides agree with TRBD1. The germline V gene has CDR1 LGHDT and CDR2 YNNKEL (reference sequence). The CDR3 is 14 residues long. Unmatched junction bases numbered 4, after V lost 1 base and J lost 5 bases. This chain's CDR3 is CASSQGRTGHEQYF. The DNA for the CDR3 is TGTGCCAGCAGCCAAGGGCGGACAGGGCACGAGCAGTACTTC.

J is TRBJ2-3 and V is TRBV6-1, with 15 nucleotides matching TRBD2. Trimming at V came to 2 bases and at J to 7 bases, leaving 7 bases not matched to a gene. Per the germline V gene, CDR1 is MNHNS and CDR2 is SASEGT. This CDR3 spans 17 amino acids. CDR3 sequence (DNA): TGTGCCAGCAGTGAAACCATGGGACTAGCGGGGGGATATACGCAGTATTTT. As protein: CASSETMGLAGGYTQYF.

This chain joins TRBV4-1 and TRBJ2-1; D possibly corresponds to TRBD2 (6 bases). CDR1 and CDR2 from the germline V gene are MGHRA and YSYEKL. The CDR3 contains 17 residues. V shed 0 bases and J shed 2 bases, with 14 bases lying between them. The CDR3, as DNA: TGCGCCAGCAGCCAAGATCTGGGAGGTGTCCCCTACAATGAGCAGTTCTTC. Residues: CASSQDLGGVPYNEQFF.

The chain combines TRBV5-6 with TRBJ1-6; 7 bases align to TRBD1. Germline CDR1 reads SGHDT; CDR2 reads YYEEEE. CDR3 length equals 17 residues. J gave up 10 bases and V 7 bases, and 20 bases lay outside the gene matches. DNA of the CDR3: TGTGCCAGCCACGGAGGGGGCCGACAGGGTAGGAGATCACCCCTCCACTTT. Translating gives CASHGGGRQGRRSPLHF.

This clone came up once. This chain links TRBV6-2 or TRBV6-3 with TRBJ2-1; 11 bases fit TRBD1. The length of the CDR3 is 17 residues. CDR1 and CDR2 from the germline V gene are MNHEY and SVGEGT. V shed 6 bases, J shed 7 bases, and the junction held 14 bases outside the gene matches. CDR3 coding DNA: TGTGCCAGCAGCAGTACCGCGGACAGGGGGCCGGGGAATGAGCAGTTCTTC. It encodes CASSSTADRGPGNEQFF.

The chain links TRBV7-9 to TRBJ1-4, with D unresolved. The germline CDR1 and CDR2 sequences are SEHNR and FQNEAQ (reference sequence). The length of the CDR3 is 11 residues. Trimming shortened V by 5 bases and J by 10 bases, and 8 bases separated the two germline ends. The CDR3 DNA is TGTGCCAGCAGCAACACAGCAAAACTGTTTTTT. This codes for CASSNTAKLFF.

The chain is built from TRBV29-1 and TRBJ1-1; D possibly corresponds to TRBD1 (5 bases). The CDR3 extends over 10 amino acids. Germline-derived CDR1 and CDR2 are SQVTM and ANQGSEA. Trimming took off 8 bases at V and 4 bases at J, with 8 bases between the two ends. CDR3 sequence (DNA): TGCAGCATCCAGGGCACTGAAGCTTTCTTT. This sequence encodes CSIQGTEAFF.

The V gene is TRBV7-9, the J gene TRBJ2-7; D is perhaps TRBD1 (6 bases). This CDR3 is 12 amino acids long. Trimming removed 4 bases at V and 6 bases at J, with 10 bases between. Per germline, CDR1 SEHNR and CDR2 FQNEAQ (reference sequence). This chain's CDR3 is CASSSDRIEQYF. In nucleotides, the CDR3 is TGTGCCAGCAGCTCAGACAGGATCGAGCAGTACTTC.

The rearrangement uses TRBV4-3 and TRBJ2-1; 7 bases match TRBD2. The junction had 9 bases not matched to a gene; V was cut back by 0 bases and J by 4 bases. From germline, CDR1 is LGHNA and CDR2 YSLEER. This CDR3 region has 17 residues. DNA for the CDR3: TGCGCCAGCAGCCAAGATGGGCCCCTAGCGGTTTACAATGAGCAGTTCTTC. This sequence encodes CASSQDGPLAVYNEQFF.

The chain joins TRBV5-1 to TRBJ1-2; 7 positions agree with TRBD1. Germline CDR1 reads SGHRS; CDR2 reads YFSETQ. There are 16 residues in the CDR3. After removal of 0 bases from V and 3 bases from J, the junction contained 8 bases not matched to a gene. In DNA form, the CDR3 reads TGCGCCAGCAGCTTGGAATTCGGACAGGCTGACTATGGCTACACCTTC. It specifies CASSLEFGQADYGYTF.

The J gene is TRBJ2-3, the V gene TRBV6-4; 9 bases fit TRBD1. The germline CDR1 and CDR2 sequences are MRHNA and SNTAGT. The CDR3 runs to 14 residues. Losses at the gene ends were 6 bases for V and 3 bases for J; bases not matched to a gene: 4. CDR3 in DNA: TGTGCCAGCAGCAAACAGGGGGCAACAGATACGCAGTATTTT. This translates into CASSKQGATDTQYF.